This passage covers 11 T cell receptor beta chains from one sample sequenced in a study of blood T cell repertoires in COVID-19. Here immunoSEQ multiplex PCR was the method, and the copy in TCRdb shows in-frame clones only, minus some. Here the sample spans some 220,000 clones, 80% to 90% being singletons. Material for sequencing was peripheral blood. These receptors were collected from a man aged 45-65 years who had recovered from COVID-19.

The chain recombines TRBV18 with TRBJ1-1; possibly TRBD1 for D (5 bases). The CDR3 is made up of 15 amino acids. Trimming took off 3 bases at V and 7 bases at J, with 18 bases between the two ends. The V gene's germline CDR1 is KGHSH and CDR2 LQKENI. Written as DNA, the CDR3 is TGTGCCAGCTCACCCAAATCTAACAGGAACTATGAAGCTTTCTTT. It codes for CASSPKSNRNYEAFF.

The chain is built from TRBV6-1 and TRBJ2-7, with 10 positions matching TRBD1. Trimming removed 8 bases from V and 0 bases from J; junction bases left unmatched: 4. Germline-derived CDR1 and CDR2 are MNHNS and SASEGT. This CDR3 has 14 amino acids. The DNA of the CDR3 is TGTGCCAGCCGCGGGACAGGGGACTCCTACGAGCAGTACTTC. It yields the protein CASRGTGDSYEQYF.

The V call is TRBV19, the J call TRBJ2-1; a possible D gene is TRBD2 (6 bases). The CDR3 contains 14 residues. V was shortened by 7 bases and J by 7 bases, with 17 bases between the two germline ends. CDR1 is LNHDA, CDR2 SQIVND, per germline (reference sequence). The CDR3 DNA follows: TGTGCCAGTATCAAAAGGGGCGGGATGAATGAGCAGTTCTTC. Amino acids: CASIKRGGMNEQFF.

The chain combines TRBV10-1 with TRBJ2-1; 10 nucleotides align to TRBD1. Germline V gene sequence: CDR1 WNHNN, CDR2 SYGVQD (reference sequence). With V trimmed by 8 bases and J by 6 bases, 10 bases remained unmatched. The CDR3 loop spans 15 amino acids. The CDR3 reads CASRGTGQGSNEQFF. CDR3 in DNA: TGCGCCAGCCGTGGGACGGGACAGGGGAGCAATGAGCAGTTCTTC.

As DNA, the CDR3 is TGTGCCAGCAGCCAAACGACTAGCGGGAGTTACGAGCAGTACTTC. This codes for CASSQTTSGSYEQYF. The V call is TRBV3-1 (or the pseudogene TRBV3-2), the J call TRBJ2-7; 12 nucleotides line up with TRBD2. Trimming removed 2 bases from V and 4 bases from J; junction bases left unmatched: 3. CDR3 length: 15 amino acids. CDR1 and CDR2 from the germline V gene are LGHDT and YNNKEL (reference sequence).

For the CDR3, the DNA is TGTGCCAGCAGCGGAAGGACTAGCGGAGCATACAATGAGCAGTTCTTC. Translation: CASSGRTSGAYNEQFF. V and J are TRBV7-2 and TRBJ2-1; 10 positions match TRBD2. Germline trimming cut 5 bases from V and 4 bases from J; bases unmatched to any gene: 8. The germline V gene has CDR1 SGHTA and CDR2 FQGNSA. The CDR3 covers 16 residues.

This clone was counted once. CDR3 in DNA: TGTGCCAGCAGCGTAACGAGGGCTGGGGCCAACGTCCTGACTTTC. Translation: CASSVTRAGANVLTF. The rearrangement uses TRBV9 and TRBJ2-6; the D gene is possibly TRBD2 (5 bases). CDR1 SGDLS and CDR2 YYNGEE come from the germline V gene. This CDR3 contains 15 residues. V dropped 1 base and J dropped 2 bases, with 7 bases sitting between them.

The chain recombines TRBV10-2 with TRBJ2-1; TRBD2 aligns across 11 bases. Germline lookup yields CDR1 WSHSY and CDR2 SAAADI. The CDR3 extends over 15 amino acids. V gave up 6 bases and J gave up 5 bases; unmatched junction bases: 6. CDR3 amino acids: CASRIAGGPNNEQFF. The CDR3 nucleotides are TGCGCCAGCAGAATAGCGGGAGGGCCGAACAATGAGCAGTTCTTC.

Here the CDR3 DNA reads TGTGCCAGCAGTCCGACAGGGGTAATAACTAGCACAGATACGCAGTATTTT. Translated: CASSPTGVITSTDTQYF. The chain joins TRBV6-2 or TRBV6-3 to TRBJ2-3, with 8 bases lining up with TRBD1. The germline V gene has CDR1 MNHEY and CDR2 SVGEGT. The CDR3 consists of 17 residues. J lost 0 bases, V lost 5 bases, and 10 bases had no gene match.

The chain recombines TRBV28 with TRBJ1-3; no firm D call. V lost 3 bases and J 2 bases, leaving 8 bases between the germline ends. The CDR3 runs 14 residues. Germline V gives CDR1 MDHEN, CDR2 SYDVKM. The CDR3 region is CASSLSGAGNTIYF. DNA for the CDR3: TGTGCCAGCAGTTTGAGCGGAGCTGGAAACACCATATATTTT.

This sequence joins TRBV11-2 and TRBJ1-4; 7 positions agree with TRBD1. Germline-derived CDR1 and CDR2 are SGHAT and FQNNGV. The trim removed 2 bases at V and 4 bases at J, leaving 1 base unmatched. CDR3 size: 14 residues. The CDR3 DNA follows: TGTGCCAGCAGCTTACACAGGGGTAATGAAAAACTGTTTTTT. It specifies CASSLHRGNEKLFF.